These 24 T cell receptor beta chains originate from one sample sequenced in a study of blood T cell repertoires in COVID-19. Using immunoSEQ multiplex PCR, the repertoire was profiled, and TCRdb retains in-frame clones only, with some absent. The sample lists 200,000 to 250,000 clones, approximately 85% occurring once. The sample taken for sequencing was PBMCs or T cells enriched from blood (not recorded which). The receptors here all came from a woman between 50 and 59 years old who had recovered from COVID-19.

This CDR3 is CASSLGGPLGNEQFF. As DNA, the CDR3 is TGTGCCAGCAGCCTAGGGGGTCCCCTAGGGAATGAGCAGTTCTTC. The chain is built from TRBV3-1 (or the pseudogene TRBV3-2) and TRBJ2-1, with a weak D call TRBD1 (6 bases). This CDR3 has 15 residues. Germline V lookup: CDR1 LGHDT, CDR2 YNNKEL (reference sequence). The germline V and J ends were trimmed by 4 bases and 7 bases, with 17 bases remaining between them.

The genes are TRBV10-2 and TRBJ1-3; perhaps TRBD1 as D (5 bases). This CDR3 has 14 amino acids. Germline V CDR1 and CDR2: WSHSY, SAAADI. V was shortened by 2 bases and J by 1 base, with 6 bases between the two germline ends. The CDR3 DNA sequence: TGCGCCAGCAGTGAGGCAGGGTCTGGAAACACCATATATTTT. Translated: CASSEAGSGNTIYF.

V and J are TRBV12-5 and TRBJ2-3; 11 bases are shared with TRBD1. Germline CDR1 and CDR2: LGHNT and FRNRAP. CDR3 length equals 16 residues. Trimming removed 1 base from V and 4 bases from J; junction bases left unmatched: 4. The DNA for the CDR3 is TGTGCTAGTGGTTTGGAGGGACAGGGGGACGCAGATACGCAGTATTTT. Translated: CASGLEGQGDADTQYF.

The CDR3 region has the DNA TGTGCCAGCAGCTTAGCGCGGCTAGAGAATCAGCCCCAGCATTTT. This sequence encodes CASSLARLENQPQHF. V usage is TRBV7-2 and J usage is TRBJ1-5; D is ambiguous. This CDR3 spans 15 amino acids. V dropped 0 bases and J dropped 4 bases, with 10 bases sitting between them. Germline CDR1 SGHTA, CDR2 FQGNSA.

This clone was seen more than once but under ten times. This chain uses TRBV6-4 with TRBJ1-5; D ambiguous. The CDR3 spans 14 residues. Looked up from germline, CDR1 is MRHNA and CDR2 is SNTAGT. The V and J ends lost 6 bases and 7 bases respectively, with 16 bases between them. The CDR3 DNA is TGTGCCAGCAGGAGAGGGCCGGCCCCCCAGCCCCAGCATTTT. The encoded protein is CASRRGPAPQPQHF.

CDR3 in DNA: TGTGCCAGCAGCCCCGGGGACAGGGTCTCTAAAAAACTGTTTTTT. Translated, it gives CASSPGDRVSKKLFF. The V call is TRBV7-2, the J call TRBJ1-4, with 9 bases matching TRBD1. Per germline, CDR1 SGHTA and CDR2 FQGNSA. After removal of 5 bases from V and 9 bases from J, the junction contained 10 bases not matched to a gene. The CDR3 length is 15 residues.

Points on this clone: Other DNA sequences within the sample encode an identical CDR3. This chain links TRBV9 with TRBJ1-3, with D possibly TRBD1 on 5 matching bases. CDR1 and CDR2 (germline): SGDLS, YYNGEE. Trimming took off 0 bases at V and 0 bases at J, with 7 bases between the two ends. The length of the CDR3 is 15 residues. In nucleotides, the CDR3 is TGTGCCAGCAGCGTAGGGGGGGTCTCTGGAAACACCATATATTTT. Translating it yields CASSVGGVSGNTIYF.

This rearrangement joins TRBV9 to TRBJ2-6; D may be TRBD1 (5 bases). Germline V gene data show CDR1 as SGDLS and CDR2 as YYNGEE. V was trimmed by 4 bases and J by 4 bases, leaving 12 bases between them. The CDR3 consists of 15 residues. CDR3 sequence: CASSLSGQGANVLTF. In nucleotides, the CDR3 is TGTGCCAGCAGCCTGTCAGGGCAAGGGGCCAACGTCCTGACTTTC. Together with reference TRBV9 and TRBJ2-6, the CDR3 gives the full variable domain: DSGVTQTPKHLITATGQRVTLRCSPRSGDLSVYWYQQSLDQGLQFLIQYYNGEERAKGNILERFSAQQFPDLHSELNLSSLELGDSALYFCASSLSGQGANVLTFGAGSRLTVL.

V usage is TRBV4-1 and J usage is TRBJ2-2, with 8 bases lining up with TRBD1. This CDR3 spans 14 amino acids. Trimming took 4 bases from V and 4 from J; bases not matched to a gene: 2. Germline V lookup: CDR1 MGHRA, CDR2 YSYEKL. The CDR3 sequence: CASSRGQGTGELFF. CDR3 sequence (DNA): TGCGCCAGCAGCCGAGGACAGGGCACCGGGGAGCTGTTTTTT.

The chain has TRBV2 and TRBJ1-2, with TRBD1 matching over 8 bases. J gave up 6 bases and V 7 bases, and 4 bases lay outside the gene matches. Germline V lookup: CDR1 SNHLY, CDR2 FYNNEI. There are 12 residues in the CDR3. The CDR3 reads CASKTGGDGYTF. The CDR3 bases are TGTGCCAGCAAAACAGGGGGGGATGGCTACACCTTC. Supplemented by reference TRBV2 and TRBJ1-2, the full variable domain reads EPEVTQTPSHQVTQMGQEVILRCVPISNHLYFYWYRQILGQKVEFLVSFYNNEISEKSEIFDDQFSVERPDGSNFTLKIRSTKLEDSAMYFCASKTGGDGYTFGSGTRLTVV.

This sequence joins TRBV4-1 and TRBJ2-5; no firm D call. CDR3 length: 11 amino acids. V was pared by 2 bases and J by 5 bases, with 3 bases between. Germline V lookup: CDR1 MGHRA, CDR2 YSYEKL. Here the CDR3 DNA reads TGCGCCAGCAGCCAACGGGAGACCCAGTACTTC. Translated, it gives CASSQRETQYF.

CDR3 sequence: CASSPRGQGTYEQYF. CDR3 DNA: TGTGCCAGCAGCCCTCGGGGACAGGGAACTTACGAGCAGTACTTC. The chain uses TRBV7-9 and TRBJ2-7, with TRBD1 matching over 9 bases. Trimming removed 5 bases from V and 4 bases from J; junction bases left unmatched: 9. This CDR3 is 15 amino acids long. CDR1 is SEHNR, CDR2 FQNEAQ, per germline (reference sequence).

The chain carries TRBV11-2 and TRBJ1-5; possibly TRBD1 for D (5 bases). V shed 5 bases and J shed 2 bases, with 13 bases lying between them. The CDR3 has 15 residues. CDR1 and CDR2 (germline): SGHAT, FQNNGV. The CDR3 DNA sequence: TGTGCCAGCAGCCCAAACCTACAGGGCAATCAGCCCCAGCATTTT. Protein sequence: CASSPNLQGNQPQHF.

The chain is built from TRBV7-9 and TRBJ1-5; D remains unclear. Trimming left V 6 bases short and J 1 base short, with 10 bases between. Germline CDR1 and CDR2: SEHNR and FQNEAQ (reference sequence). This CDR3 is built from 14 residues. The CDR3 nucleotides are TGTGCCAGCAGTTCCTTGGGCAGCAATCAGCCCCAGCATTTT. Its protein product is CASSSLGSNQPQHF.

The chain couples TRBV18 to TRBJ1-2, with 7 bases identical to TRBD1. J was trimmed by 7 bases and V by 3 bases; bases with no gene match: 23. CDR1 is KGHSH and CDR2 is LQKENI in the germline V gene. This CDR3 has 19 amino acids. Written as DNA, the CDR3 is TGTGCCAGCTCACCGAATCCTCCGGACAGGAGTGCCTTCGGGGTTGGCTACACCTTC. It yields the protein CASSPNPPDRSAFGVGYTF.

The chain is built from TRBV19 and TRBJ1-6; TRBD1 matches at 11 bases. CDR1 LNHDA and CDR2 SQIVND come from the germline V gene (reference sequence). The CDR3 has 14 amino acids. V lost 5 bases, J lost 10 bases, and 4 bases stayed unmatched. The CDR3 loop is CASSVRDRGSPLHF. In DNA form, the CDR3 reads TGTGCCAGTAGTGTCCGGGACAGGGGGTCACCCCTCCACTTT. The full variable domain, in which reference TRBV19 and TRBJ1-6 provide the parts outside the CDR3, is DGGITQSPKYLFRKEGQNVTLSCEQNLNHDAMYWYRQDPGQGLRLIYYSQIVNDFQKGDIAEGYSVSREKKESFPLTVTSAQKNPTAFYLCASSVRDRGSPLHFGNGTRLTVT.

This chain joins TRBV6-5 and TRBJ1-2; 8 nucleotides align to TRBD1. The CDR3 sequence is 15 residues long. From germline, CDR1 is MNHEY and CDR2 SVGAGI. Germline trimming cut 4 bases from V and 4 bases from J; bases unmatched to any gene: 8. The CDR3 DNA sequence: TGTGCCAGCAGTTCTCCAGGGGGCGCAGCCTATGGCTACACCTTC. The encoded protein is CASSSPGGAAYGYTF.

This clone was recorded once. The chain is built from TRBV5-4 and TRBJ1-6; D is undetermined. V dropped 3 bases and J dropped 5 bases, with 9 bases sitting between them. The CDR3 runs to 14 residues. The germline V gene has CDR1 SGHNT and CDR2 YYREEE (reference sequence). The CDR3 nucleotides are TGTGCCAGCAGCTCCCGGGTTGATAATTCACCCCTCCACTTT. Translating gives CASSSRVDNSPLHF. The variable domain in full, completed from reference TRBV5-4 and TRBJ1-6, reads ETGVTQSPTHLIKTRGQQVTLRCSSQSGHNTVSWYQQALGQGPQFIFQYYREEENGRGNFPPRFSGLQFPNYSSELNVNALELDDSALYLCASSSRVDNSPLHFGNGTRLTVT.

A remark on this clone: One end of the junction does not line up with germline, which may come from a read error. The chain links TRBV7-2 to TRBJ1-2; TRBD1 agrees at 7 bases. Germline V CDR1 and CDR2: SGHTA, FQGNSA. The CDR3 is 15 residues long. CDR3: CASSLAGQTNYGYTF. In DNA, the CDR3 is TGTGCCAGCAGCCTAGCGGGACAGACTAACTATGGCTACACCTTC.

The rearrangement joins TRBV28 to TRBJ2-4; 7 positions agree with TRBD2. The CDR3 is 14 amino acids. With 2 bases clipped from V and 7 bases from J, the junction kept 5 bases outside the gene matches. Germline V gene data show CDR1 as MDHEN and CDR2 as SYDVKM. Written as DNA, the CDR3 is TGTGCCAGCAGTTTAGGCGGGAGCCGGAACATTCAGTACTTC. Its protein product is CASSLGGSRNIQYF.

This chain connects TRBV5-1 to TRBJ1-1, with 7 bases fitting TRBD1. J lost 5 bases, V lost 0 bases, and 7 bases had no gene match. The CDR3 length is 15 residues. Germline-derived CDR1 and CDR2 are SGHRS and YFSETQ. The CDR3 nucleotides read TGCGCCAGCAGCTTGGTCGCAGGGGGGATGACTGAAGCTTTCTTT. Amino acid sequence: CASSLVAGGMTEAFF.

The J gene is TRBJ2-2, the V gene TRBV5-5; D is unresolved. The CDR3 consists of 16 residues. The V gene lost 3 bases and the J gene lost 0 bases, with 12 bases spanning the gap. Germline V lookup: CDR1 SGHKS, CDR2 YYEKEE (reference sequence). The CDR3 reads CASSSTWQANTGELFF. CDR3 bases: TGTGCCAGCAGCTCGACGTGGCAGGCGAACACCGGGGAGCTGTTTTTT.

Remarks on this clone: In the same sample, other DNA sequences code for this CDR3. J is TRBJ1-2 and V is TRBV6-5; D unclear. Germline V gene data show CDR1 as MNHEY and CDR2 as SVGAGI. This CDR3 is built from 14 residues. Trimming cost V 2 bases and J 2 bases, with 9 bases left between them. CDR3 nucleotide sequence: TGTGCCAGCAGTTACGGTGGCAGAAACTATGGCTACACCTTC. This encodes CASSYGGRNYGYTF.

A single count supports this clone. CDR3: CASSQDWGGLSYEQYF. The CDR3 DNA reads TGCGCCAGCAGCCAAGATTGGGGGGGGCTATCCTACGAGCAGTACTTC. This chain links TRBV4-3 with TRBJ2-7; perhaps TRBD2 as D (7 bases). Germline V gene data show CDR1 as LGHNA and CDR2 as YSLEER. The CDR3 loop spans 16 amino acids. V was cut by 0 bases and J by 1 base, with 13 bases left in between.